This T cell receptor beta chain was documented in a study of T-cell reconstitution after alpha-beta-depleted transplantation in children. The CDR3 is 10 residues long. With 1 base removed from V and 5 bases from J, the gap between germline ends came to 2 bases. Germline V gene sequence: CDR1 DFQATT, CDR2 SNEGSKA (reference sequence). This sample's TCRbeta library carried unique molecular identifier barcodes. TCRdb redid the calling of the PCR reads with MiXCR, one entry per CDR3 protein. The data show some 520,000 distinct CDR3 sequences, roughly 33% seen once. This rearrangement joins TRBV20-1 to TRBJ2-5; D remains ambiguous. Material: PBMCs from the stem cell graft donor, obtained from the stem cell graft. This TCR derives from a human donor who donated a stem cell graft to a child with aplastic anemia. The CDR3, as DNA: TGCAGTGCTAGAGGGGAGACCCAGTACTTC. It codes for CSARGETQYF.